This passage covers 8 T cell receptor beta chains from one sample sequenced in a study of cytomegalovirus exposure and HLA in healthy donors. Primers included in the PCR were 60 Vbeta and 13 Jbeta primers. The data were produced by immunoSEQ multiplex PCR, yet TCRdb's version contains in-frame clones alone and is incomplete. The sample consists of about 82,000 clones, roughly 80% of them appearing once. Sequenced sample: PBMCs. Receptors originate from a human donor in good health.

The chain combines TRBV10-3 with TRBJ1-5; the D is unclear. V was pared by 0 bases and J by 4 bases, with 13 bases between. This CDR3 spans 16 amino acids. Germline V gene data show CDR1 as ENHRY and CDR2 as SYGVKD. The CDR3 DNA reads TGTGCCATCAGTGAGTCAGCGGCGGCCTCTAATCAGCCCCAGCATTTT. Encoded protein: CAISESAAASNQPQHF.

The V and J genes are TRBV4-1 and TRBJ1-5; possibly TRBD1 for D (6 bases). The germline CDR1 and CDR2 sequences are MGHRA and YSYEKL. Between the trimmed V and J ends, which lost 3 bases and 4 bases, there was a span of 13 bases. The CDR3 runs 15 residues. Here the CDR3 DNA reads TGCGCCAGCAGCCAGGACGGGACACCTAATCAGCCCCAGCATTTT. This translates into CASSQDGTPNQPQHF.

Turning to this clone: The identical CDR3 is also encoded by other nucleotide sequences in the sample. This sequence joins TRBV27 and TRBJ1-1; tentatively, D is TRBD1 (6 bases). Trimming cost V 5 bases and J 5 bases, with 15 bases left between them. The CDR3 length is 14 residues. CDR1 and CDR2 from the germline V gene are MNHEY and SMNVEV (reference sequence). The CDR3 region has the DNA TGTGCCAGCAGTAAGACAGGTGGGGGAACTGAAGCTTTCTTT. The encoded protein is CASSKTGGGTEAFF.

This clone was seen only once. V and J are TRBV6-5 and TRBJ2-1, with TRBD2 matching 8 bases. The CDR3 consists of 14 residues. Germline loops: CDR1 MNHEY, CDR2 SVGAGI. The J segment lost 6 bases and the V segment lost 2 bases, leaving 3 bases of the junction unmatched. The CDR3 coding sequence is TGTGCCAGCAGTTACACCGGGACTAGCAATGAGCAGTTCTTC. The encoded protein is CASSYTGTSNEQFF.

The gene calls are TRBV6-6 and TRBJ1-1; the D gene is possibly TRBD1 (5 bases). Germline V gives CDR1 MNHNY, CDR2 SVGAGI (reference sequence). The CDR3 length is 14 residues. Trimming removed 0 bases from V and 6 bases from J, with 11 bases in between. CDR3 coding DNA: TGTGCCAGCAGTTACTCGGAGGGGTGGGCTGAAGCTTTCTTT. Its protein product is CASSYSEGWAEAFF.

The rearrangement uses TRBV18 and TRBJ2-7; possibly TRBD1 for D (6 bases). Germline CDR1 and CDR2: KGHSH and LQKENI. The germline V and J ends were trimmed by 2 bases and 3 bases, with 11 bases remaining between them. CDR3 length: 14 residues. The DNA of the CDR3 is TGTGCCAGCTCACCAAGGGGGACAAACTACGAGCAGTACTTC. Protein product: CASSPRGTNYEQYF. The full variable domain, completed using reference TRBV18 and TRBJ2-7, is NAGVMQNPRHLVRRRGQEARLRCSPMKGHSHVYWYRQLPEEGLKFMVYLQKENIIDESGMPKERFSAEFPKEGPSILRIQQVVRGDSAAYFCASSPRGTNYEQYFGPGTRLTVT.

The chain uses TRBV6-5 and TRBJ1-2, with 7 bases that match TRBD1. CDR3 length: 13 amino acids. Germline V gene sequence: CDR1 MNHEY, CDR2 SVGAGI. V trimming: 2 bases; J trimming: 4 bases; junction bases outside the gene matches: 1. CDR3 DNA sequence: TGTGCCAGCAGTTACGGGGACAGCTATGGCTACACCTTC. Translated, it gives CASSYGDSYGYTF.

By sample share, this clone is medium-sized. The chain joins TRBV18 to TRBJ1-2; 7 bases map to TRBD1. This CDR3 region has 15 residues. The germline V gene encodes CDR1 KGHSH and CDR2 LQKENI. V trimming: 2 bases; J trimming: 3 bases; junction bases outside the gene matches: 6. The DNA of the CDR3 is TGTGCCAGCTCACCAACAGGGGCGGATGACTATGGCTACACCTTC. This sequence encodes CASSPTGADDYGYTF.